The rows below give T cell receptor beta chains drawn from one sample of a study of cytomegalovirus exposure and HLA in healthy donors. Method: immunoSEQ multiplex PCR; TCRdb's copy keeps in-frame clones and lacks some. In the table there are fewer than 200,000 clones, over 85% of which are singletons. Sequencing used PBMCs. These receptors were obtained from a woman aged 18-35 years in good health and CMV-seropositive. CDR3s include the opening cysteine and the closing phenylalanine or tryptophan. The D gene is left open where the match is weak. Size tells how often a clone was seen (once, few, many) or the class of an expanded clone, and some rows leave it out.

j_gene	d_gene	v_gene	abundance	len	CDR3nt	CDR3aa
TRBJ1-2	TRBD1	TRBV19	-	14	TGTGCCAGTAGTATTGTGACAGGGACCTATGGCTACACCTTC	CASSIVTGTYGYTF
TRBJ1-5	-	TRBV12-2	few	13	TGTGCAAGTCCCTTGCGTAGCAATCAGCCCCAGCATTTT	CASPLRSNQPQHF
TRBJ2-7	-	TRBV28	once	15	TGTGCCAGCAGTCCGATAGGACAGCCTAGGGACGAGCAGTACTTC	CASSPIGQPRDEQYF
TRBJ2-7	TRBD2	TRBV7-9	-	16	TGTGCCAGCAGCGGGTCTTCTAGCGGGGTTACCTACGAGCAGTACTTC	CASSGSSSGVTYEQYF
TRBJ1-4	TRBD1	TRBV7-2	once	14	TGTGCCAGCAGCTTAGGGACAGGGCAGGAAAAACTGTTTTTT	CASSLGTGQEKLFF
TRBJ1-2	TRBD1	TRBV14	-	20	TGTGCCAGCAGCCCAGCCCCGTTTCGAGGACAGGGGGCGCAAACCTATGGCTACACCTTC	CASSPAPFRGQGAQTYGYTF
TRBJ2-1	TRBD2	TRBV11-3	-	17	TGTGCCAGCAGCTTAGGCGGGACTAGCGGAAACTACAATGAGCAGTTCTTC	CASSLGGTSGNYNEQFF
TRBJ2-7	TRBD2	TRBV28	-	17	TGTGCCAGCAGTTTCCCCTCAGCGGGAGGAGTAACCTACGAGCAGTACTTC	CASSFPSAGGVTYEQYF
TRBJ2-1	TRBD2	TRBV7-8	-	12	TGTGCCAGCAGCCCCTTAGCGGGAGTTGCGATCTTC	CASSPLAGVAIF
TRBJ2-7	-	TRBV11-3	-	12	TGTGCCAGCAGCTTAAGGGGGAGCGAGCAGTACTTC	CASSLRGSEQYF
TRBJ2-7	-	TRBV7-8	-	12	TGTGCCAGCAGCTTATTTTCACGGTCGCAGTACTTC	CASSLFSRSQYF
TRBJ2-4	-	TRBV27	-	16	TGTGCCAGCAGTTTTAGACAGTACCCGGCCAAAAACATTCAGTACTTC	CASSFRQYPAKNIQYF
TRBJ2-3	-	TRBV4-1	-	17	TGCGCCAGCAGCCCCTGGGGGCAGGAGTTGGGCACAGATACGCAGTATTTT	CASSPWGQELGTDTQYF
TRBJ2-3	-	TRBV6-1	-	14	TGTGCCAGCAGTGACTTATCAGGGACAGATACGCAGTATTTT	CASSDLSGTDTQYF
TRBJ2-1	-	TRBV11-2	few	15	TGTGCCAGCAGCGGGCTGGCCGGGAAAGGGGGTGAGCAGTTCTTC	CASSGLAGKGGEQFF
TRBJ1-3	-	TRBV2	-	15	TGTGCCAGCAGTGACCCCCGCAGGGATGGAAACACCATATATTTT	CASSDPRRDGNTIYF
TRBJ1-1	-	TRBV28	-	17	TGTGCCAGCAGTTTATTCTGGGTGGCGGATTCGTCAAATGAAGCTTTCTTT	CASSLFWVADSSNEAFF
TRBJ2-1	-	TRBV28	-	15	TGTGCCAGCAGAACCCCTCCTCCGTTCAGCAATGAGCAGTTCTTC	CASRTPPPFSNEQFF
TRBJ1-1	-	TRBV28	-	16	TGTGCCAGCAGTCAGGGCGGGGGAGGCGCGAACACTGAAGCTTTCTTT	CASSQGGGGANTEAFF
TRBJ1-1	-	TRBV15	-	16	TGTGCCACCAGCGGAACAGGGAGCGGTTCGAGGACTGAAGCTTTCTTT	CATSGTGSGSRTEAFF
TRBJ1-1	-	TRBV5-6	-	11	TGTGCCAGCAGCAAGGGGTTGGAAGCTTTCTTT	CASSKGLEAFF
TRBJ2-1	-	TRBV27	-	14	TGTGCCAGCAGTTTACTCCCGGAGGGCAATGAGCAGTTCTTC	CASSLLPEGNEQFF
TRBJ1-2	TRBD1	TRBV5-8	-	14	TGTGCCAGCAGCCCCCGCACAGGGGGCAATGGCTACACCTTC	CASSPRTGGNGYTF
TRBJ2-1	-	TRBV9	-	14	TGTGCCAGCAGTACAGGGACAAGCTACAATGAGCAGTTCTTC	CASSTGTSYNEQFF
TRBJ1-1	TRBD1	TRBV30	once	17	TGTGCCTGGAGTGTAGCCAGGGGGCGGGTGTCGAACACTGAAGCTTTCTTT	CAWSVARGRVSNTEAFF
TRBJ1-2	-	TRBV2	-	13	TGTGCCAGCACCCCTGACAGGAACTATGGCTACACCTTC	CASTPDRNYGYTF
TRBJ2-1	-	TRBV27	-	15	TGTGCCAGCAGTTTTTCAAGGCGGGTGAGGGATGAGCAGTTCTTC	CASSFSRRVRDEQFF
TRBJ2-7	-	TRBV2	few	13	TGTGCCAGCAGTGAAAGGGGACTCTACGAGCAGTACTTC	CASSERGLYEQYF
TRBJ1-1	-	TRBV5-1	-	13	TGCGCCAGCAGCTTGTCATTGAACACTGAAGCTTTCTTT	CASSLSLNTEAFF
TRBJ2-3	-	TRBV25-1	-	18	TGTGCCACCCAACCAGTGGGAGGCAGTTTTAGTTTTAGGGATACGCAGTATTTT	CATQPVGGSFSFRDTQYF
TRBJ2-7	TRBD2	TRBV28	-	16	TGTGCCAGCAGCCTAGCGGGAGGTCCCCCCTCCTACGAGCAGTACTTC	CASSLAGGPPSYEQYF
TRBJ1-2	TRBD1	TRBV11-3	-	15	TGTGCCAGCAGCTCACGACAGGGGTTTAACTATGGCTACACCTTC	CASSSRQGFNYGYTF
TRBJ2-7	-	TRBV11-2	-	14	TGTGCCAGCAGCGGCCAGGCCGTGGGCTACGAGCAGTACTTC	CASSGQAVGYEQYF
TRBJ2-7	TRBD2	TRBV18	few	14	TGTGCCAGCTCAATGACTAGCGACTCCTACGAGCAGTACTTC	CASSMTSDSYEQYF
TRBJ2-1	TRBD2	TRBV5-8	-	15	TGTGCCAGCAGCAAGGGACTAGCCCGGAAAAGTGAGCAGTTCTTC	CASSKGLARKSEQFF
TRBJ2-5	-	TRBV5-6	-	13	TGTGCCAGCAGCTTACTGGGCCGCTGGACCCAGTACTTC	CASSLLGRWTQYF
TRBJ2-7	TRBD2	TRBV5-1	-	16	TGCGCCAGCAGCTTGGGAGAGACTAGCGGCTCCTACGAGCAGTACTTC	CASSLGETSGSYEQYF
TRBJ2-2	-	TRBV6-1	once	17	TGTGCCAGCAGTGAAGAGAGGGGGACCCGGGACACCGGGGAGCTGTTTTTT	CASSEERGTRDTGELFF
TRBJ2-7	-	TRBV11-1	few	15	TGTGCCAGCAGCTTAGTGGGTGGAGGGGCCTACGAGCAGTACTTC	CASSLVGGGAYEQYF
TRBJ2-5	TRBD1	TRBV4-1	-	16	TGCGCCAGCAGCCGCCCGGGACAGGTGGGCCAAGAGACCCAGTACTTC	CASSRPGQVGQETQYF
TRBJ2-5	TRBD2	TRBV7-2	-	15	TGTGCCAGCAGCTTTGACGGGAGGAACCGAGAGACCCAGTACTTC	CASSFDGRNRETQYF
TRBJ2-1	-	TRBV7-9	-	13	TGTGCCAGCAGTTTGGGGCGGAACAATGAGCAGTTCTTC	CASSLGRNNEQFF